This TCR beta chain came from a study of neurological immune-mediated disorders. This sample's time point: longitudinal time-point 2. This clonotype appeared many times. TCRdb used MiXCR to reprocess the 5' RACE reads, holding one entry per CDR3 protein. The sample lists about 60,000 distinct CDR3 sequences, 8.5% to 10% occurring once. Sequenced input: PBMCs. The source is a man younger than 45 in good health.

CDR3 loop: CASSPPELADNEQFF. Here the CDR3 DNA reads TGTGCCAGCAGTCCCCCGGAGCTAGCGGACAATGAGCAGTTCTTC. V usage is TRBV28 and J usage is TRBJ2-1, with 7 bases identical to TRBD2. V lost 5 bases to trimming and J lost 5 bases; unmatched junction nucleotides: 9. The CDR3 extends over 15 amino acids. Germline V gives CDR1 MDHEN, CDR2 SYDVKM.